Included here is one T cell receptor beta chain sequence, with context. The table came from immunoSEQ multiplex PCR; TCRdb's copy has only in-frame clones and leaves some out. Among tens of thousands of clones, 89% were seen once, and the ten largest hold 0.45% to 0.65%. The record originates from a study of T cell changes during pregnancy in multiple sclerosis. Germline loops: CDR1 SGHKS, CDR2 YYEKEE (reference sequence). V shed 0 bases, J shed 2 bases, and the junction held 5 bases outside the gene matches. The CDR3 is 16 residues long. Here the sequenced sample was CD4+ T cells from peripheral blood mononuclear cells, taken in the first trimester of pregnancy. V and J are TRBV5-5 and TRBJ2-5, with 9 bases lining up with TRBD2. The TCR originated in a female donor with multiple sclerosis, enrolled in a pregnancy study. The DNA for the CDR3 is TGTGCCAGCAGCTTGGCGGTAGCGGGGGTTCAAGAGACCCAGTACTTC. Residues: CASSLAVAGVQETQYF.